A single sample gave rise to the 22 T cell receptor beta chains below, sequenced in a study of OX40 agonist ivuxolimab in advanced cancers. Here immunoSEQ multiplex PCR was the method, and the copy in TCRdb shows in-frame clones only, minus some. The sample includes approximately 68,000 clones, 85% to 90% of them seen just once. The sequencing here drew on CD4+ or CD8+ T cells sorted from blood, taken in a trial of the OX40 agonist ivuxolimab. Every receptor here comes from an adult with an advanced solid tumor such as melanoma, head and neck, liver or kidney cancer.

The chain uses TRBV6-4 and TRBJ2-2; D is possibly TRBD1 (5 bases). The CDR3 totals 13 residues. V dropped 5 bases and J dropped 6 bases, with 10 bases sitting between them. Germline assignment: CDR1 MRHNA and CDR2 SNTAGT. CDR3 in DNA: TGTGCCAGCAGTCTGGAAGGGGCCGGGGAGCTGTTTTTT. As protein: CASSLEGAGELFF.

This sequence joins TRBV28 and TRBJ2-4; no clear D. This CDR3 is 15 amino acids long. The germline CDR1 and CDR2 sequences are MDHEN and SYDVKM. V was shortened by 3 bases and J by 1 base, with 10 bases between the two germline ends. The CDR3 nucleotides are TGTGCCAGCAGTTTGGACCGTGGGGCCAAAAACATTCAGTACTTC. Its translation: CASSLDRGAKNIQYF.

The DNA for the CDR3 is TGTGCCAGCAGCTTAGTTGGATGGGGGCCTCGGCGGGATGATACGCAGTATTTT. As protein: CASSLVGWGPRRDDTQYF. The chain combines TRBV11-2 with TRBJ2-3; possibly TRBD1 or TRBD2 for D (6 bases each). Trimming pared 1 base from V and 6 bases from J, leaving 23 bases between. CDR1 and CDR2 from the germline V gene are SGHAT and FQNNGV. This CDR3 is 18 amino acids long.

This chain's CDR3 is CASSFREATQPQHF. The CDR3 bases are TGTGCCAGCAGTTTCAGGGAAGCGACTCAGCCCCAGCATTTT. This chain connects TRBV6-6 to TRBJ1-5; the D gene is possibly TRBD1 (5 bases). Between the trimmed V and J ends, which lost 4 bases and 6 bases, there was a span of 13 bases. The CDR3 sequence is 14 residues long. From germline, CDR1 is MNHNY and CDR2 SVGAGI (reference sequence).

For the CDR3, the DNA is TGTGCCAGCAGACCGGGACAGGGCACAGATACGCAGTATTTT. Protein product: CASRPGQGTDTQYF. The rearrangement links TRBV2 to TRBJ2-3; 8 bases align to TRBD1. The trim removed 6 bases at V and 1 base at J, leaving 3 bases unmatched. Germline CDR1 reads SNHLY; CDR2 reads FYNNEI. This CDR3 has 14 amino acids.

J is TRBJ1-5 and V is TRBV2; D unresolved. CDR1 is SNHLY and CDR2 is FYNNEI in the germline V gene. The CDR3 spans 14 residues. The V gene lost 3 bases and the J gene lost 3 bases, with 9 bases spanning the gap. The DNA for the CDR3 is TGTGCCAGCAGTGACGCCAGAAACAATCAGCCCCAGCATTTT. This gives the protein CASSDARNNQPQHF.

This chain connects TRBV6-4 to TRBJ1-1; D gene ambiguous. Germline CDR1 is MRHNA and CDR2 is SNTAGT. V lost 5 bases and J 1 base, leaving 11 bases between the germline ends. The CDR3 consists of 14 residues. The CDR3 loop reads CASSPSPGNTEAFF. CDR3 bases: TGTGCCAGCAGTCCATCCCCAGGGAACACTGAAGCTTTCTTT.

The V call is TRBV14, the J call TRBJ2-1, with D perhaps given as TRBD1 or TRBD2 (5 bases each). The CDR3 is made up of 16 amino acids. The germline V and J ends were trimmed by 3 bases and 1 base, with 13 bases remaining between them. In germline, CDR1 is SGHDN, CDR2 FVKESK. The CDR3 nucleotides read TGTGCCAGCAGCCATGGGGACGGCCAATCCTACAATGAGCAGTTCTTC. Protein: CASSHGDGQSYNEQFF.

This chain uses TRBV6-5 with TRBJ1-5; D is unresolved. CDR3 length: 13 amino acids. Germline V CDR1 and CDR2: MNHEY, SVGAGI. V was clipped by 6 bases and J by 5 bases, with 11 bases between them. The CDR3, as DNA: TGTGCCAGCAGGCCTGCTGGGGATCAGCCCCAGCATTTT. Its translation: CASRPAGDQPQHF.

V usage is TRBV30 and J usage is TRBJ1-1; 10 bases are a match to TRBD1. The CDR3 spans 12 residues. CDR1 GTSNPN and CDR2 SVGIG come from the germline V gene (reference sequence). With V trimmed by 4 bases and J by 5 bases, 1 base remained unmatched. CDR3 protein: CAWKGQGTEAFF. DNA for the CDR3: TGTGCCTGGAAGGGACAGGGGACTGAAGCTTTCTTT.

V is TRBV5-4 and J is TRBJ2-7; D may correspond to TRBD1 or TRBD2 (5 bases each). Germline values: CDR1 SGHNT, CDR2 YYREEE (reference sequence). This CDR3 has 14 amino acids. Trimming took off 2 bases at V and 6 bases at J, with 15 bases between the two ends. The CDR3 bases are TGTGCCAGCAGCTTAGGTGGGGGACCCCCCGAGCAGTACTTC. This encodes CASSLGGGPPEQYF.

The chain links TRBV6-5 to TRBJ1-5, with a possible D match to TRBD1 (5 bases). The CDR3 spans 15 residues. Trimming stripped 8 bases from V and 0 bases from J, with 14 bases between. Germline loops: CDR1 MNHEY, CDR2 SVGAGI. The CDR3 DNA follows: TGTGCCAGCGGAGGGACGGCGTATAGCAATCAGCCCCAGCATTTT. Its translation is CASGGTAYSNQPQHF.

This sequence joins TRBV4-2 and TRBJ1-1; TRBD1 matches at 10 bases. J gave up 11 bases and V 0 bases, and 9 bases lay outside the gene matches. Germline CDR1 and CDR2: LGHNA and YNFKEQ. This CDR3 contains 15 residues. CDR3 region: CASSQETSTGGLAFF. The CDR3, as DNA: TGTGCCAGCAGCCAAGAAACGTCGACAGGGGGCTTGGCTTTCTTT.

The chain carries TRBV6-4 and TRBJ2-7; the D is unclear. CDR1 is MRHNA and CDR2 is SNTAGT in the germline V gene. The CDR3 contains 14 residues. Trimming cost V 3 bases and J 2 bases, with 11 bases left between them. The chain's CDR3 is CASSEATDPYEQYF. The CDR3 nucleotides are TGTGCCAGCAGTGAGGCGACCGACCCCTACGAGCAGTACTTC.

This rearrangement joins TRBV6-1 to TRBJ2-2, with 10 bases aligning to TRBD2. This CDR3 has 15 residues. V was pared by 7 bases and J by 2 bases, with 4 bases of the junction left unmatched. Germline lookup yields CDR1 MNHNS and CDR2 SASEGT. CDR3 loop: CASTWTSGNTGELFF. The DNA of the CDR3 is TGTGCCAGCACATGGACTAGCGGCAACACCGGGGAGCTGTTTTTT.

This chain links TRBV7-9 with TRBJ2-5; possible D gene TRBD1, 6 bases. Trimming pared 1 base from V and 2 bases from J, leaving 8 bases between. Germline V gives CDR1 SEHNR, CDR2 FQNEAQ (reference sequence). CDR3 length: 14 amino acids. For the CDR3, the DNA is TGTGCCAGCAGCTTAGACGGACAGCAAGAGACCCAGTACTTC. Amino acid sequence: CASSLDGQQETQYF.

This chain connects TRBV6-5 to TRBJ2-3, with TRBD2 matching 7 bases. Germline values: CDR1 MNHEY, CDR2 SVGAGI. Unmatched junction bases numbered 6, after V lost 0 bases and J lost 6 bases. This CDR3 is built from 15 residues. Here the CDR3 reads CASSYSGRLWDTQYF. The CDR3 DNA reads as TGTGCCAGCAGTTACTCCGGGAGGCTTTGGGATACGCAGTATTTT.

As to this clone: A junction end diverges from the germline sequence, so it may reflect a read error. The rearrangement uses TRBV7-3 and TRBJ1-2; possible D gene TRBD1, 5 bases. CDR1 is SGHTA, CDR2 FQGTGA, per germline. CDR3 size: 13 residues. CDR3 nucleotide sequence: TGTGCCTGCAGCTTACGACAGAACTATGGCTACACCTTC. Protein: CACSLRQNYGYTF.

The chain links TRBV2 to TRBJ1-6; 10 nucleotides agree with TRBD1. V was clipped by 10 bases and J by 8 bases; unmatched bases: 11. Germline V gene data show CDR1 as SNHLY and CDR2 as FYNNEI. The CDR3 runs to 15 residues. The CDR3 DNA follows: TGTGCCACTCGGGACAGGGGCCTCCCTGATTCACCCCTCCACTTT. This translates into CATRDRGLPDSPLHF.

The CDR3 region has the DNA TGCGCCAGCAGCCGACCCACGCTCTCCTACAATGAGCAGTTCTTC. Encoded protein: CASSRPTLSYNEQFF. The chain has TRBV5-1 and TRBJ2-1; D uncertain. Per the germline V gene, CDR1 is SGHRS and CDR2 is YFSETQ. V was clipped by 4 bases and J by 0 bases, with 11 bases between them. This CDR3 comprises 15 residues. The variable domain in full, completed from reference TRBV5-1 and TRBJ2-1, reads KAGVTQTPRYLIKTRGQQVTLSCSPISGHRSVSWYQQTPGQGLQFLFEYFSETQRNKGNFPGRFSGRQFSNSRSEMNVSTLELGDSALYLCASSRPTLSYNEQFFGPGTRLTVL.

The genes are TRBV9 and TRBJ1-4; D call uncertain. Trimming took 4 bases from V and 5 from J, leaving 15 bases between them. This CDR3 has 15 amino acids. Germline CDR1 and CDR2: SGDLS and YYNGEE. DNA of the CDR3: TGTGCCAGCAGCCCATCGGACTGGGTAAATGAAAAACTGTTTTTT. Residues: CASSPSDWVNEKLFF.

The V gene is TRBV7-9, the J gene TRBJ2-3; TRBD1 aligns across 7 bases. V trimming: 3 bases; J trimming: 5 bases; junction bases outside the gene matches: 2. CDR1 is SEHNR and CDR2 is FQNEAQ in the germline V gene (reference sequence). This CDR3 has 13 residues. Here the CDR3 DNA reads TGTGCCAGCAGCTTTACAGGGGTAGATACGCAGTATTTT. Translation gives CASSFTGVDTQYF.